This note documents a single T cell receptor (beta chain) sequence. Its cognate antigen is unknown. V lost 5 bases and J 4 bases, leaving 21 bases between the germline ends. The CDR3 has 16 residues. Germline CDR1 MNHEY, CDR2 SMNVEV (reference sequence). The data were taken from a study of graft-versus-host responses after intestinal transplantation. About the study: Anti-thymocyte globulin induction, then tacrolimus and steroids for about 3 years, went to all recipients.

The protocol was immunoSEQ multiplex PCR, while the TCRdb copy is restricted to in-frame clones and leaves out a portion. The sample gives 75,000 to 95,000 clones, about 93% of which show up once; 2% to 2.5% is in the top ten. The material was unstimulated CD8+ T cells sorted from spleen or lymph node cells, obtained before intestinal transplant. The J gene is TRBJ2-7, the V gene TRBV27; TRBD1 is a possible D gene (5 bases). This sequence originates from a human donor who received an intestinal transplant. CDR3 sequence: CASSPRIYDRGYEQYF. The CDR3 DNA follows: TGTGCCAGCAGTCCCAGAATCTACGACAGAGGATACGAGCAGTACTTC.